These T cell receptor beta chains were read from a single sample in a study of blood T cell repertoires in COVID-19. TCRdb's table, derived via immunoSEQ multiplex PCR, lists solely in-frame clones and lacks some. Found here are hundreds of thousands of clones, roughly nine tenths of them singletons; the top ten hold around 2.8%. What was sequenced was peripheral blood. The receptors come from a woman aged 30 to 39 with COVID-19, enrolled during active disease. CDR3s include the opening cysteine and the closing phenylalanine or tryptophan. A D gene is named only where the DNA matches it firmly. Only part of the rows carry a size: once, few, many, or a class if the clone is expanded.

>TRBJ2-2|TRBV15|-|13|-
TGTGCCACCAGCAGAGATCTCCGCGGGGAGCTGTTTTTT
CATSRDLRGELFF
>TRBJ1-3|TRBV5-4|-|14|-
TGTGCCAGCAGCTTGGGTAGTCCTGGAAACACCATATATTTT
CASSLGSPGNTIYF
>TRBJ2-3|TRBV9|TRBD2|19|-
TGTGCCAGCAGCGTAGTCTTGGGACTAGCGGGGGGGCCGGCAGATACGCAGTATTTT
CASSVVLGLAGGPADTQYF
>TRBJ2-2|TRBV9|-|14|-
TGTGCCAGCAGCGTAGCGGTCCTGACCGGGGAGCTGTTTTTT
CASSVAVLTGELFF
>TRBJ1-4|TRBV19|TRBD1|17|-
TGTGCCAGTAGCCCAAGGACAGGGACAGCAACTAATGAAAAACTGTTTTTT
CASSPRTGTATNEKLFF
>TRBJ2-3|TRBV5-8|-|13|-
TGTGCCAGCAGCGAGAGGCGGGGAGATACGCAGTATTTT
CASSERRGDTQYF
>TRBJ1-6|TRBV18|-|13|-
TGTGCCAGCTCACCCTCTCCCGGTTCACCCCTCCACTTT
CASSPSPGSPLHF
>TRBJ2-7|TRBV10-3|-|15|few
TGTGCCATCAGCGCGGGACTTGCTAGTGGTTACGAGCAGTACTTC
CAISAGLASGYEQYF
>TRBJ2-7|TRBV7-9|-|12|-
TGTGCCAGCACCCCGGGAGATTACGAGCAGTACTTC
CASTPGDYEQYF
>TRBJ2-3|TRBV2|TRBD2|15|-
TGTGCCAGCCTGGGGGCTAGCGGGCCTGGAGATACGCAGTATTTT
CASLGASGPGDTQYF
>TRBJ2-3|TRBV7-9|TRBD2|15|-
TGTGCCAGTAAACGGCGGGGGACCAGCACAGATACGCAGTATTTT
CASKRRGTSTDTQYF
>TRBJ2-6|TRBV24-1|-|16|-
TGTGCCACCAGTGATTTGAAAGGGGCTGGGGCCAACGTCCTGACTTTC
CATSDLKGAGANVLTF
>TRBJ2-3|TRBV4-2|TRBD2|21|once
TGTGCCAGCAGCCAAGACCCCACTAGACTGGGAGCTAGCGGGGGCACAGATACGCAGTATTTT
CASSQDPTRLGASGGTDTQYF
>TRBJ2-1|TRBV4-1|TRBD1|15|-
TGCGCCAGCAGCCAAGGACAGGGCGGGTTCGATGAGCAGTTCTTC
CASSQGQGGFDEQFF
>TRBJ2-1|TRBV10-3|TRBD2|16|-
TGTGCCATCAGAACAGACGGGGGGTTCTCCTACAATGAGCAGTTCTTC
CAIRTDGGFSYNEQFF
>TRBJ1-4|TRBV19|-|13|-
TGTGCCAGTAGTGGGGCTAGTCGCGAAAAACTGTTTTTT
CASSGASREKLFF
>TRBJ1-4|TRBV7-2|-|15|-
TGTGCCAGCAGCTTAGAGGGGGGGGGTTTAGGAAAACTGTTTTTT
CASSLEGGGLGKLFF
>TRBJ2-2|TRBV10-2|-|16|-
TGCGCCAGCAATCCGAAGACTGTACTGAACACCGGGGAGCTGTTTTTT
CASNPKTVLNTGELFF
>TRBJ1-5|TRBV28|-|13|-
TGTGCCAGCAGTAGGGGATTTAGCCAGCCCCAGCATTTT
CASSRGFSQPQHF
>TRBJ1-5|TRBV15|TRBD1|16|-
TGTGCCACCAGCAATACCATAGGACAGGGGAATCAGCCCCAGCATTTT
CATSNTIGQGNQPQHF
>TRBJ2-7|TRBV6-6|-|14|-
TGTGCCAGCAGCTGGGGACACGGATCATACGAGCAGTACTTC
CASSWGHGSYEQYF
>TRBJ1-2|TRBV10-3|TRBD1|15|-
TGTGCCATCAGTGAGTTTCGACAGGGGACCTATGGCTACACCTTC
CAISEFRQGTYGYTF
>TRBJ2-3|TRBV9|-|15|-
TGTGCCAGCAGCCCCCCGGGGGGCCGCACAGATACGCAGTATTTT
CASSPPGGRTDTQYF
>TRBJ2-1|TRBV5-4|TRBD1|15|-
TGTGCCAGCAGCATGGACAGGGAGAACCACAATGAGCAGTTCTTC
CASSMDRENHNEQFF
>TRBJ1-2|TRBV7-9|-|15|-
TGTGCCAGCAGCTTAGAGGGAGGGGTTTCCTATGGCTACACCTTC
CASSLEGGVSYGYTF
>TRBJ2-5|TRBV12-3/TRBV12-4|-|13|-
TGTGCCAGCAGTATCGACGGGGAAGAGACCCAGTACTTC
CASSIDGEETQYF
>TRBJ1-1|TRBV6-5|TRBD1|14|-
TGTGCCAGCAGTTCCGGGACAGGGAGAACTGAAGCTTTCTTT
CASSSGTGRTEAFF
>TRBJ1-4|TRBV11-2|TRBD1|14|-
TGTGCCAGCAGCTCTACAGGGGCAGAAGAAAAACTGTTTTTT
CASSSTGAEEKLFF
>TRBJ1-4|TRBV5-4|TRBD1|18|-
TGTGCCAGCAGCTCCCGAGCCCCCGGTCGGAGGGGGCAGGAAAAACTGTTTTTT
CASSSRAPGRRGQEKLFF
>TRBJ2-2|TRBV7-2|-|13|-
TGTGCCAGCAGCTTAGCGCGCAAGGGGGAGCTGTTTTTT
CASSLARKGELFF
>TRBJ2-1|TRBV6-5|TRBD1|15|-
TGTGCCAGCAGTCAGGGGGCAATCAATTCCAATGAGCAGTTCTTC
CASSQGAINSNEQFF
>TRBJ1-2|TRBV19|-|16|-
TGTGCCAGTAGTATCGGGTCAGGGTGGGGCAACTATGGCTACACCTTC
CASSIGSGWGNYGYTF
>TRBJ1-2|TRBV27|-|14|-
TGTGCCAGCAGTCTCGAGGGGGGGTTCTATGGCTACACCTTC
CASSLEGGFYGYTF
>TRBJ2-4|TRBV19|-|17|few
TGTGCCAGTAGTATGGATTCTAGCCCATTAGCCAAAAACATTCAGTACTTC
CASSMDSSPLAKNIQYF
>TRBJ1-3|TRBV5-5|-|15|-
TGTGCCAGCAGCTTTGGACAGCGCTCTGGAAACACCATATATTTT
CASSFGQRSGNTIYF
>TRBJ1-2|TRBV10-2|TRBD1|17|-
TGCGCCAGCTTGGGTACTCCCTGGGACAGGGAAAACTATGGCTACACCTTC
CASLGTPWDRENYGYTF
>TRBJ2-1|TRBV5-4|TRBD2|15|few
TGTGCCAGCACTTACTGGGGGGGAGGGCACAATGAGCAGTTCTTC
CASTYWGGGHNEQFF
>TRBJ1-5|TRBV27|-|14|-
TGTGCCAGCAGTTTAACAGGCGGTAATCAGCCCCAGCATTTT
CASSLTGGNQPQHF
>TRBJ2-1|TRBV7-9|-|15|-
TGTGCCAGCAGCCCCCCGCTAGCCACCTACAATGAGCAGTTCTTC
CASSPPLATYNEQFF
>TRBJ2-6|TRBV24-1|TRBD2|15|-
TGTGCCACCAGTGCACGGGGGGCTGGGGCCAACGTCCTGACTTTC
CATSARGAGANVLTF
>TRBJ2-3|TRBV9|TRBD2|16|-
TGTGCCAGCAGCGCCGGGACTAGCGGATTCACAGATACGCAGTATTTT
CASSAGTSGFTDTQYF
>TRBJ1-5|TRBV6-5|-|15|-
TGTGCCAGCATCCCGGGCAGGGAAAGCAATCAGCCCCAGCATTTT
CASIPGRESNQPQHF
>TRBJ1-6|TRBV11-2|-|16|-
TGTGCCAGCAGCTATACCGGGGTTACAAGTAATTCACCCCTCCACTTT
CASSYTGVTSNSPLHF
>TRBJ1-5|TRBV2|-|14|-
TGTGCCAGCAGTGAACCAGGAAGCAATCAGCCCCAGCATTTT
CASSEPGSNQPQHF
>TRBJ2-3|TRBV7-9|TRBD2|18|few
TGTGCCAGCAGCTCTCGGACGGGACTAGCGCTGAGCACAGATACGCAGTATTTT
CASSSRTGLALSTDTQYF
>TRBJ2-3|TRBV7-9|TRBD2|14|-
TGTGCCAGCAGCCCTAGCGGAAACACAGATACGCAGTATTTT
CASSPSGNTDTQYF
>TRBJ2-7|TRBV2|-|14|-
TGTGCCAGCAGTGAAGGGGGAGGTCTGGGAGAGCAGTACTTC
CASSEGGGLGEQYF
>TRBJ1-2|TRBV6-1|-|13|-
TGTGCCAGCAAGACGACAGGAAGCTATGGCTACACCTTC
CASKTTGSYGYTF
>TRBJ2-3|TRBV5-1|TRBD2|16|-
TGCGCCAGCAGCTTGGCGGTAGCGGGGGGAGAAGATACGCAGTATTTT
CASSLAVAGGEDTQYF
>TRBJ1-4|TRBV24-1|-|15|-
TGTGCCACCAGTGATTTCGGGTGGGCAGGGGAAAAACTGTTTTTT
CATSDFGWAGEKLFF
>TRBJ1-5|TRBV4-1|-|15|-
TGCGCCAGCAGCCAAGAGGTGGCAGGGCGTCAGCCCCAGCATTTT
CASSQEVAGRQPQHF
>TRBJ2-5|TRBV5-8|TRBD2|15|-
TGTGCCAGCAGCGCGGGACTAGCGGGGCAAGAGACCCAGTACTTC
CASSAGLAGQETQYF